The TCR beta chain under discussion was sequenced for a study of OX40 agonist ivuxolimab in advanced cancers. Study as a whole: Dose-escalation patients suffered from hepatocellular carcinoma, melanoma, renal cell or head and neck cancer.

The length of the CDR3 is 14 residues. CDR1 SGHTA and CDR2 FQGNSA come from the germline V gene. V was clipped by 6 bases and J by 6 bases, with 17 bases between them. Notes on this clone: Its antigen is unknown.

Study results and limitations: Among the nonresponders, some also had low normalized T-cell clonal expansion. Among the lowest peripheral clonal expansion occurred in 0.1-3.0 mg/kg partial responders.

Method: immunoSEQ multiplex PCR; TCRdb's copy keeps in-frame clones and lacks some. This sample yields around 81,000 clones, of which about 88% are seen a single time; 6.6% belongs to the top ten. The chain joins TRBV7-2 to TRBJ1-1, with D unresolved. Sample: CD4+ or CD8+ T cells sorted from blood, taken in a trial of the OX40 agonist ivuxolimab. The TCR was taken from an adult with an advanced solid tumor such as melanoma, head and neck, liver or kidney cancer. Here the CDR3 reads CASSSPMGLSEAFF. Written as DNA, the CDR3 is TGTGCCAGCAGTAGCCCCATGGGCTTATCTGAAGCTTTCTTT.